The 27 T cell receptor beta chains given below trace back to one sample, sequenced in a study of T cells in localized non-small cell lung cancer. Only in-frame clones appear in the TCRdb table, and some are missing; sequencing was by immunoSEQ multiplex PCR. The sample lists about 75,000 clones, approximately 80% occurring once. The source material was peripheral blood, sampled before any cancer treatment. The receptor set was obtained from an older female donor with stage I lung adenocarcinoma.

V is TRBV15 and J is TRBJ2-5; perhaps TRBD2 as D (6 bases). The germline CDR1 and CDR2 sequences are LNHNV and YYDKDF (reference sequence). V was trimmed by 1 base and J by 4 bases, leaving 13 bases between them. The CDR3 is made up of 15 amino acids. The CDR3 here is CATSRGGLSIETQYF. In DNA, the CDR3 is TGTGCCACCAGCAGAGGAGGACTATCGATAGAGACCCAGTACTTC.

A remark on this clone: One end of the junction does not line up with germline, which may come from a read error. The chain couples TRBV5-1 to TRBJ2-1, with 7 positions matching TRBD2. This CDR3 comprises 19 residues. Germline CDR1 SGHRS, CDR2 YFSETQ. The chain's CDR3 is CASSLVPGGSGTSHNEQFF. CDR3 bases: TGCGCCAGCAGCTTGGTCCCCGGGGGGAGCGGGACCTCCCACAATGAGCAGTTCTTC.

J is TRBJ1-1 and V is TRBV9; 9 positions match TRBD1. The J segment lost 0 bases and the V segment lost 3 bases, leaving 6 bases of the junction unmatched. The CDR3 extends over 16 amino acids. Germline CDR1 SGDLS, CDR2 YYNGEE. The CDR3 nucleotides are TGTGCCAGCAGCGCTAGACAGGGGGTAATGAACACTGAAGCTTTCTTT. It translates to CASSARQGVMNTEAFF.

This clone was observed many times. The chain couples TRBV4-2 to TRBJ1-1; D may be TRBD1 (5 bases). Trimming shortened V by 5 bases and J by 6 bases, and 16 bases separated the two germline ends. CDR1 and CDR2 from the germline V gene are LGHNA and YNFKEQ. This CDR3 spans 14 amino acids. This chain's CDR3 is CASSFRSWGPEAFF. As DNA, the CDR3 is TGTGCCAGCAGCTTCCGAAGTTGGGGCCCTGAAGCTTTCTTT.

V gene TRBV27 combines with J gene TRBJ2-7; D might be TRBD1 (6 bases). V was trimmed by 2 bases and J by 7 bases, leaving 12 bases between them. CDR1 and CDR2 (germline): MNHEY, SMNVEV (reference sequence). This CDR3 comprises 13 residues. CDR3 protein: CASSLPGTREQYF. In nucleotides, the CDR3 is TGTGCCAGCAGTTTACCAGGGACAAGGGAGCAGTACTTC.

The rearrangement joins TRBV5-4 to TRBJ2-3; 11 nucleotides agree with TRBD2. The trim removed 0 bases at V and 4 bases at J, leaving 4 bases unmatched. CDR3 length: 16 residues. Germline V lookup: CDR1 SGHNT, CDR2 YYREEE (reference sequence). In DNA, the CDR3 is TGTGCCAGCAGCTTGGGGCTAGCGGGGGGCCCAGATACGCAGTATTTT. This gives the protein CASSLGLAGGPDTQYF.

This clone occurred once. This chain links TRBV10-1 with TRBJ1-3; D is unclear. Trimming removed 0 bases from V and 0 bases from J, with 15 bases in between. Per the germline V gene, CDR1 is WNHNN and CDR2 is SYGVQD (reference sequence). The CDR3 runs 18 residues. CDR3 DNA: TGCGCCAGCAGTGAGTCCCCCCGGCCGCGGCACTCTGGAAACACCATATATTTT. Translation: CASSESPRPRHSGNTIYF.

This clone was seen only once. The CDR3 is CASSLTASAHGNQPQHF. The DNA for the CDR3 is TGTGCCAGCAGCCTGACGGCCTCCGCACATGGCAATCAGCCCCAGCATTTT. J is TRBJ1-5 and V is TRBV5-5; no definite D call. CDR1 and CDR2 (germline): SGHKS, YYEKEE (reference sequence). V shed 4 bases and J shed 2 bases, with 19 bases lying between them. The CDR3 runs 17 residues.

The chain combines TRBV9 with TRBJ2-3, with 8 bases matching TRBD2. CDR1 and CDR2 (germline): SGDLS, YYNGEE. After removal of 7 bases from V and 6 bases from J, the junction contained 13 bases not matched to a gene. CDR3 length equals 15 residues. CDR3 DNA: TGTGCCAGCCGACCTCCGGGACTAGAGTCCGATACGCAGTATTTT. Translating gives CASRPPGLESDTQYF. The full variable domain, with the rest looked up from reference TRBV9 and TRBJ2-3, is DSGVTQTPKHLITATGQRVTLRCSPRSGDLSVYWYQQSLDQGLQFLIQYYNGEERAKGNILERFSAQQFPDLHSELNLSSLELGDSALYFCASRPPGLESDTQYFGPGTRLTVL.

The chain links TRBV28 to TRBJ1-2, with D perhaps matching TRBD1 (5 bases). Trimming removed 3 bases from V and 8 bases from J, with 16 bases in between. Germline CDR1 reads MDHEN; CDR2 reads SYDVKM. The CDR3 loop spans 14 amino acids. The CDR3: CASSFSAGLSGYTF. For the CDR3, the DNA is TGTGCCAGCAGTTTCTCGGCAGGGCTTTCAGGCTACACCTTC.

V gene TRBV7-8 combines with J gene TRBJ2-5; the match to TRBD2 covers 9 bases. Germline V CDR1 and CDR2: SGHVS, FQNEAQ. V was pared by 5 bases and J by 5 bases, with 9 bases of the junction left unmatched. The CDR3 has 15 residues. In DNA, the CDR3 is TGTGCCAGCAGCCTCGGGACTAGCCCGGAGGAGACCCAGTACTTC. It is translated as CASSLGTSPEETQYF.

The rearrangement links TRBV27 to TRBJ1-5; no definite D call. Trimming shortened V by 1 base and J by 2 bases, and 6 bases separated the two germline ends. There are 14 residues in the CDR3. Germline CDR1 is MNHEY and CDR2 is SMNVEV (reference sequence). CDR3 nucleotide sequence: TGTGCCAGCAGTTTATACAGCGGCAATCAGCCCCAGCATTTT. It yields the protein CASSLYSGNQPQHF.

This rearrangement joins TRBV7-3 to TRBJ1-1; D is unclear. There are 15 residues in the CDR3. V shed 1 base and J shed 0 bases, with 9 bases lying between them. Germline loops: CDR1 SGHTA, CDR2 FQGTGA. The CDR3 here is CASSLIPGLNTEAFF. Written as DNA, the CDR3 is TGTGCCAGCAGCTTAATCCCAGGATTGAACACTGAAGCTTTCTTT. Full variable domain (outside the CDR3, taken from reference TRBV7-3 and TRBJ1-1): GAGVSQTPSNKVTEKGKYVELRCDPISGHTALYWYRQSLGQGPEFLIYFQGTGAADDSGLPNDRFFAVRPEGSVSTLKIQRTERGDSAVYLCASSLIPGLNTEAFFGQGTRLTVV.

The V gene is TRBV13, the J gene TRBJ2-5, with TRBD2 matching 11 bases. This CDR3 contains 16 residues. CDR1 is PRHDT, CDR2 FYEKMQ, per germline (reference sequence). Losses at the gene ends were 5 bases for V and 5 bases for J; bases not matched to a gene: 10. This CDR3 reads CASSPYSGGALETQYF. DNA for the CDR3: TGTGCCAGCAGCCCCTATAGCGGGGGGGCGTTGGAGACCCAGTACTTC.

This clone showed up just a few times. The chain has TRBV19 and TRBJ2-5, with TRBD2 matching over 7 bases. Germline-derived CDR1 and CDR2 are LNHDA and SQIVND (reference sequence). The CDR3 totals 13 residues. The V and J ends lost 7 bases and 1 base, in that order; junction bases with no gene match: 3. Written as DNA, the CDR3 is TGTGCCAGTAATGCGGGAGTCCAAGAGACCCAGTACTTC. Encoded protein: CASNAGVQETQYF.

The rearrangement links TRBV15 to TRBJ2-1, with D tentatively TRBD1 (5 bases). V was shortened by 5 bases and J by 6 bases, with 11 bases between the two germline ends. The CDR3 contains 13 residues. The germline V gene encodes CDR1 LNHNV and CDR2 YYDKDF (reference sequence). CDR3 in amino acids: CATSGPGSNEQFF. As DNA, the CDR3 is TGTGCCACCAGCGGGCCAGGGTCCAATGAGCAGTTCTTC.

The chain uses TRBV11-1 and TRBJ1-1; no definite D call. Trimming took off 3 bases at V and 4 bases at J, with 9 bases between the two ends. Germline lookup yields CDR1 SGHAT and CDR2 FQDESV (reference sequence). The CDR3 length is 13 residues. DNA for the CDR3: TGTGCCAGCAGCTTGTGGGGAGGCACTGAAGCTTTCTTT. Protein product: CASSLWGGTEAFF.

V and J are TRBV5-4 and TRBJ1-4, with 9 bases fitting TRBD1. The CDR3 consists of 15 residues. The ends lost 4 bases at V and 7 bases at J; junction bases unmatched: 8. From germline, CDR1 is SGHNT and CDR2 YYREEE (reference sequence). CDR3 in DNA: TGTGCCAGCAGCCCATCCGGGACAGGGTTTGAAAAACTGTTTTTT. Encoded protein: CASSPSGTGFEKLFF.

The chain joins TRBV4-2 to TRBJ2-2; 9 nucleotides line up with TRBD2. Germline assignment: CDR1 LGHNA and CDR2 YNFKEQ. V lost 0 bases, J lost 4 bases, and 9 bases stayed unmatched. The CDR3 has 18 residues. CDR3 region: CASSQDLIAGVSTGELFF. In DNA, the CDR3 is TGTGCCAGCAGCCAAGATCTCATAGCGGGAGTGAGCACCGGGGAGCTGTTTTTT.

The chain recombines TRBV6-1 with TRBJ2-1; no reliable D call. CDR1 is MNHNS, CDR2 SASEGT, per germline. Trimming pared 3 bases from V and 11 bases from J, leaving 5 bases between. This CDR3 contains 10 residues. CDR3: CASSDYQQFF. The CDR3 coding sequence is TGTGCCAGCAGTGACTACCAGCAGTTCTTC.

J is TRBJ2-1 and V is TRBV4-1, with 12 bases lining up with TRBD2. Trimming at V came to 6 bases and at J to 10 bases, leaving 7 bases not matched to a gene. Germline V CDR1 and CDR2: MGHRA, YSYEKL. This CDR3 has 14 residues. CDR3 sequence reads: CASSLAGGPYEQFF. As DNA, the CDR3 is TGCGCCAGCAGTCTAGCGGGAGGGCCATACGAGCAGTTCTTC.

The genes are TRBV7-2 and TRBJ2-7, with 9 bases lining up with TRBD2. The junction had 7 bases not matched to a gene; V was cut back by 7 bases and J by 0 bases. Germline V gene lookup returns CDR1 SGHTA and CDR2 FQGNSA. This CDR3 is 15 amino acids long. CDR3 region: CASTPSGVSSYEQYF. Here the CDR3 DNA reads TGTGCCAGCACCCCTAGCGGGGTTAGCTCCTACGAGCAGTACTTC.

This chain links TRBV7-2 with TRBJ2-3; TRBD2 matches 7 bases. Per the germline V gene, CDR1 is SGHTA and CDR2 is FQGNSA. This CDR3 spans 13 amino acids. J was trimmed by 4 bases and V by 6 bases; bases with no gene match: 4. This CDR3 reads CASSPGLADTQYF. The CDR3 DNA reads as TGTGCCAGCAGTCCAGGACTAGCAGATACGCAGTATTTT.

V usage is TRBV21-1 and J usage is TRBJ2-3; TRBD2 is the table's D call and was not checked against the DNA. TRBV21-1 is given as a pseudogene. The CDR3 runs to 20 residues. The CDR3 sequence: CASILASRGGLILNTDTQYF. The CDR3 DNA sequence: TGTGCCAGCATTCTAGCCTCTCGGGGGGGACTGATCCTCAACACAGATACGCAGTATTTT.

This chain connects TRBV5-1 to TRBJ2-7, with D perhaps matching TRBD2 (5 bases). The CDR3 runs 14 residues. V shed 0 bases and J shed 5 bases, with 12 bases lying between them. CDR1 SGHRS and CDR2 YFSETQ come from the germline V gene. CDR3 coding DNA: TGCGCCAGCAGCTTGGGCAGGTCCGGGAACGAGCAGTACTTC. The encoded protein is CASSLGRSGNEQYF. The variable domain in full, completed from reference TRBV5-1 and TRBJ2-7, reads KAGVTQTPRYLIKTRGQQVTLSCSPISGHRSVSWYQQTPGQGLQFLFEYFSETQRNKGNFPGRFSGRQFSNSRSEMNVSTLELGDSALYLCASSLGRSGNEQYFGPGTRLTVT.

V is TRBV7-3 and J is TRBJ2-1, with 12 bases aligning to TRBD2. Germline V gene sequence: CDR1 SGHTA, CDR2 FQGTGA. V lost 5 bases to trimming and J lost 12 bases; unmatched junction nucleotides: 14. CDR3 length equals 16 residues. The CDR3 spells CASSMLAGGPLSGQFF. The CDR3 nucleotides read TGTGCCAGCAGCATGCTAGCGGGGGGGCCCCTCAGTGGGCAGTTCTTC.

The table lists this clone with a count of one. The gene calls are TRBV2 and TRBJ1-2, with no clear D. V was shortened by 10 bases and J by 3 bases, with 15 bases between the two germline ends. The CDR3 has 13 amino acids. Germline V gene sequence: CDR1 SNHLY, CDR2 FYNNEI. This CDR3 is CATAPDLDYGYTF. In nucleotides, the CDR3 is TGTGCCACCGCTCCAGATTTGGACTATGGCTACACCTTC.